Listed below are T cell receptor beta chains from one sample, sequenced in a study of cytomegalovirus exposure and HLA in healthy donors. The protocol was immunoSEQ multiplex PCR, while the TCRdb copy is restricted to in-frame clones and leaves out a portion. Of some 130,000 clones listed, around nine tenths are singletons. The sample was PBMCs. These receptors were obtained from a man aged 25-45 years in good health and CMV-seronegative. The CDR3 runs from the conserved cysteine through the conserved F or W. Fields, in order: V gene, J gene, clone size, D gene, CDR3 DNA, CDR3 protein. D genes are given only for firm matches. Some rows have no size entry. The others give once, few or many, or a class for an expanded clone.

V gene: TRBV4-1
J gene: TRBJ2-2
clone size: .
D gene: .
CDR3 DNA: TGCGCCAGCAGCCCCATGAGTTTCACCGGGGAGCTGTTTTTT
CDR3 protein: CASSPMSFTGELFF

V gene: TRBV19
J gene: TRBJ2-3
clone size: .
D gene: TRBD2
CDR3 DNA: TGTGCCAGTAGTATAACCGGCCGGGCTAGCGGGAACACAGATACGCAGTATTTT
CDR3 protein: CASSITGRASGNTDTQYF

V gene: TRBV4-1
J gene: TRBJ2-6
clone size: .
D gene: TRBD2
CDR3 DNA: TGCGCCAGCAGCCAAGAACTAGCGGTGGTAGGGGTGGGGGCCAACGTCCTGACTTTC
CDR3 protein: CASSQELAVVGVGANVLTF

V gene: TRBV27
J gene: TRBJ2-3
clone size: .
D gene: TRBD2
CDR3 DNA: TGTGCCAGCAGAGTTTTCCCCCACGCGGCGGGAGCCAAAGATACGCAGTATTTT
CDR3 protein: CASRVFPHAAGAKDTQYF

V gene: TRBV7-9
J gene: TRBJ1-3
clone size: .
D gene: .
CDR3 DNA: TGTGCCAGCAGACGGCAGGGATCTGGAAACACCATATATTTT
CDR3 protein: CASRRQGSGNTIYF

V gene: TRBV5-1
J gene: TRBJ2-5
clone size: .
D gene: TRBD2
CDR3 DNA: TGCGCCAGCAGCTTAAGGGGACTAGAACGACGAGAGACCCAGTACTTC
CDR3 protein: CASSLRGLERRETQYF

V gene: TRBV9
J gene: TRBJ2-1
clone size: .
D gene: .
CDR3 DNA: TGTGCCAGCAGCGCCCCCGGGCGGGGTAATGAGCAGTTCTTC
CDR3 protein: CASSAPGRGNEQFF

V gene: TRBV27
J gene: TRBJ2-7
clone size: .
D gene: .
CDR3 DNA: TGTGCCAGCGGAAGCGGGTTTACCTACGAGCAGTACTTC
CDR3 protein: CASGSGFTYEQYF

V gene: TRBV7-9
J gene: TRBJ2-6
clone size: .
D gene: TRBD1
CDR3 DNA: TGTGCCAGCAGCTTTAGTCCGGGACAGGGGGCGGATGGGGCCAACGTCCTGACTTTC
CDR3 protein: CASSFSPGQGADGANVLTF

V gene: TRBV9
J gene: TRBJ2-3
clone size: .
D gene: TRBD2
CDR3 DNA: TGTGCCAGCAGCAAGAGCGGACTAGCGGAGACCCCAGATACGCAGTATTTT
CDR3 protein: CASSKSGLAETPDTQYF

V gene: TRBV7-2
J gene: TRBJ1-4
clone size: .
D gene: .
CDR3 DNA: TGTGCCAGCAGCCGAGGGTCGGGTAATGAAAAACTGTTTTTT
CDR3 protein: CASSRGSGNEKLFF

V gene: TRBV5-6
J gene: TRBJ1-5
clone size: .
D gene: .
CDR3 DNA: TGTGCCAGCAGCACCCTTCAACAGGGCAGCAATCAGCCCCAGCATTTT
CDR3 protein: CASSTLQQGSNQPQHF

V gene: TRBV5-5
J gene: TRBJ2-5
clone size: .
D gene: .
CDR3 DNA: TGTGCCAGCAGCTTGGGGTTGGGGGGAGGCCAAGAGACCCAGTACTTC
CDR3 protein: CASSLGLGGGQETQYF

V gene: TRBV4-3
J gene: TRBJ2-7
clone size: .
D gene: TRBD1
CDR3 DNA: TGCGCCAGCAGCCAACGGACAGGTGGGCCCTACGAGCAGTACTTC
CDR3 protein: CASSQRTGGPYEQYF

V gene: TRBV11-2
J gene: TRBJ1-2
clone size: few
D gene: TRBD1
CDR3 DNA: TGTGCCAGCAGCTTAGGTGACAGGGTCTTTTGGGGCTACACCTTC
CDR3 protein: CASSLGDRVFWGYTF

V gene: TRBV29-1
J gene: TRBJ2-5
clone size: .
D gene: .
CDR3 DNA: TGCAGCGTAGCGACCCAGTACTTC
CDR3 protein: CSVATQYF

V gene: TRBV7-9
J gene: TRBJ2-3
clone size: .
D gene: .
CDR3 DNA: TGTGCCAGCAGCTTAGGGGGGCAGGGCGCCACAGATACGCAGTATTTT
CDR3 protein: CASSLGGQGATDTQYF

V gene: TRBV5-4
J gene: TRBJ2-5
clone size: .
D gene: .
CDR3 DNA: TGTGCCAGCAGCTGGACAGGCGGGACTAGCCAAGAGACCCAGTACTTC
CDR3 protein: CASSWTGGTSQETQYF

V gene: TRBV29-1
J gene: TRBJ2-3
clone size: .
D gene: .
CDR3 DNA: TGCAGCGTTGAAGATGTTGCGGAGGGCACAGATACGCAGTATTTT
CDR3 protein: CSVEDVAEGTDTQYF

V gene: TRBV12-1
J gene: TRBJ2-3
clone size: .
D gene: .
CDR3 DNA: TGTGCCAGCAACTTCAGAGGACTAGCGGGAGGTCCAGATACGCAGTATTTT
CDR3 protein: CASNFRGLAGGPDTQYF

V gene: TRBV29-1
J gene: TRBJ2-7
clone size: few
D gene: TRBD1
CDR3 DNA: TGCAGCGTCCTGACAGGGATCTACGAGCAGTACTTC
CDR3 protein: CSVLTGIYEQYF

V gene: TRBV7-9
J gene: TRBJ2-7
clone size: .
D gene: TRBD1
CDR3 DNA: TGTGCCAGCAGTTGGTCCCGGGACAGGCCAGCCTACGAGCAGTACTTC
CDR3 protein: CASSWSRDRPAYEQYF

V gene: TRBV7-2
J gene: TRBJ2-1
clone size: .
D gene: .
CDR3 DNA: TGTGCCAGCAGCTCCGCAGGATTCTCCTACAATGAGCAGTTCTTC
CDR3 protein: CASSSAGFSYNEQFF

V gene: TRBV7-9
J gene: TRBJ2-7
clone size: .
D gene: TRBD1
CDR3 DNA: TGTGCCAGCAGCTTAGGGACAGGGCATTACGAGCAGTACTTC
CDR3 protein: CASSLGTGHYEQYF

V gene: TRBV2
J gene: TRBJ1-1
clone size: .
D gene: .
CDR3 DNA: TGTGCCAGCAGCCCACAGGTGAACACTGAAGCTTTCTTT
CDR3 protein: CASSPQVNTEAFF

V gene: TRBV5-6
J gene: TRBJ2-3
clone size: .
D gene: .
CDR3 DNA: TGTGCCAGCAGCCGGCCAGGCACCCGCACAGATACGCAGTATTTT
CDR3 protein: CASSRPGTRTDTQYF

V gene: TRBV5-1
J gene: TRBJ2-5
clone size: .
D gene: TRBD1
CDR3 DNA: TGCGCCAGCAGCTTACAGGGGGGAGAGACCCAGTACTTC
CDR3 protein: CASSLQGGETQYF

V gene: TRBV9
J gene: TRBJ2-7
clone size: .
D gene: TRBD2
CDR3 DNA: TGTGCCAGCAGCCCCTCGGACGCGGGAGGAATCTACGAGCAGTACTTC
CDR3 protein: CASSPSDAGGIYEQYF

V gene: TRBV7-9
J gene: TRBJ1-4
clone size: .
D gene: .
CDR3 DNA: TGTGCCAGCAGCTTCGGGGAGGGGAAAGTTAATGAAAAACTGTTTTTT
CDR3 protein: CASSFGEGKVNEKLFF

V gene: TRBV2
J gene: TRBJ2-2
clone size: once
D gene: TRBD1
CDR3 DNA: TGTGCCAGCAGGGGACAGGGGAGGGCCGGGGAGCTGTTTTTT
CDR3 protein: CASRGQGRAGELFF

V gene: TRBV2
J gene: TRBJ2-2
clone size: .
D gene: .
CDR3 DNA: TGTGCCAGCAGTTTTTATGCGAACACCGGGGAGCTGTTTTTT
CDR3 protein: CASSFYANTGELFF

V gene: TRBV19
J gene: TRBJ2-1
clone size: .
D gene: .
CDR3 DNA: TGTGCCAGTAGTATGGTCAGGGAAATCGATGAGCAGTTCTTC
CDR3 protein: CASSMVREIDEQFF

V gene: TRBV4-3
J gene: TRBJ2-3
clone size: .
D gene: TRBD2
CDR3 DNA: TGCGCCAGCAGCCAGGGACTAGCGTTGGCAGATACGCAGTATTTT
CDR3 protein: CASSQGLALADTQYF

V gene: TRBV5-6
J gene: TRBJ2-2
clone size: once
D gene: TRBD1
CDR3 DNA: TGTGCCAGCAGCTTGAGGTCAACCGGACAGGGTTCGGAGCTGTTTTTT
CDR3 protein: CASSLRSTGQGSELFF

V gene: TRBV19
J gene: TRBJ1-2
clone size: few
D gene: TRBD1
CDR3 DNA: TGTGCCAGTTCCTCTTCTTTTCTTCGGACAGGACTAAACTATGGCTACACCTTC
CDR3 protein: CASSSSFLRTGLNYGYTF

V gene: TRBV7-2
J gene: TRBJ2-7
clone size: once
D gene: TRBD2
CDR3 DNA: TGTGCCAGCAGCTTAGGTGGTAGCGGGATCTACGAGCAGTACTTC
CDR3 protein: CASSLGGSGIYEQYF

V gene: TRBV4-3
J gene: TRBJ2-5
clone size: .
D gene: .
CDR3 DNA: TGCGCCAGCAGCCAAGATTGGGAACTAGCCAACCAAGAGACCCAGTACTTC
CDR3 protein: CASSQDWELANQETQYF

V gene: TRBV9
J gene: TRBJ2-5
clone size: .
D gene: TRBD1
CDR3 DNA: TGTGCCAGCAGCGCCACGGGACAGACTAAAGAGACCCAGTACTTC
CDR3 protein: CASSATGQTKETQYF

V gene: TRBV5-1
J gene: TRBJ1-1
clone size: .
D gene: TRBD1
CDR3 DNA: TGCGCCAGCAGCTTTAACAGGGGTGGGGACACTGAAGCTTTCTTT
CDR3 protein: CASSFNRGGDTEAFF

V gene: TRBV6-5
J gene: TRBJ2-7
clone size: once
D gene: TRBD2
CDR3 DNA: TGTGCCAGCAGAACCGGGGGAGGGAACTACGAGCAGTACTTC
CDR3 protein: CASRTGGGNYEQYF

V gene: TRBV5-8
J gene: TRBJ1-1
clone size: .
D gene: .
CDR3 DNA: TGTGCCAGCAGCACCGGACAGCAAGCTTTCTTT
CDR3 protein: CASSTGQQAFF

V gene: TRBV2
J gene: TRBJ2-5
clone size: .
D gene: .
CDR3 DNA: TGTGCCAGCGGTTCCCAGCAAGAGACCCAGTACTTC
CDR3 protein: CASGSQQETQYF

V gene: TRBV18
J gene: TRBJ2-1
clone size: .
D gene: .
CDR3 DNA: TGTGCCAGCTCACCATTCGCGGGCGGTGAGCAGTTCTTC
CDR3 protein: CASSPFAGGEQFF

V gene: TRBV9
J gene: TRBJ2-7
clone size: few
D gene: TRBD2
CDR3 DNA: TGTGCCAGCAGCGCCCTAGCGGGAAAGTCCTACGAGCAGTACTTC
CDR3 protein: CASSALAGKSYEQYF

V gene: TRBV7-3
J gene: TRBJ1-1
clone size: .
D gene: TRBD1
CDR3 DNA: TGTGCCAGCAGCTCAGGGACAGGAATGAACACTGAAGCTTTCTTT
CDR3 protein: CASSSGTGMNTEAFF

V gene: TRBV30
J gene: TRBJ1-4
clone size: .
D gene: .
CDR3 DNA: TGTGCCTGGAAGGGAGGTTTGACTAATGAAAAACTGTTTTTT
CDR3 protein: CAWKGGLTNEKLFF

V gene: TRBV5-1
J gene: TRBJ2-3
clone size: .
D gene: TRBD1
CDR3 DNA: TGCGCCAGCAGCTTAGGACAGGGATTAACAGATACGCAGTATTTT
CDR3 protein: CASSLGQGLTDTQYF

V gene: TRBV23-1
J gene: TRBJ2-7
clone size: once
D gene: TRBD1
CDR3 DNA: TGCGCCAGCAGCCTTAGGACAGGCGAGTCCTACGAGCAGTACTTC
CDR3 protein: CASSLRTGESYEQYF

V gene: TRBV5-6
J gene: TRBJ1-1
clone size: .
D gene: .
CDR3 DNA: TGTGCCAGCAGCTTGGACGGTACCAACACTGAAGCTTTCTTT
CDR3 protein: CASSLDGTNTEAFF

V gene: TRBV7-2
J gene: TRBJ2-7
clone size: .
D gene: TRBD2
CDR3 DNA: TGTGCCAGCAGCTCTCCGTCTAGCGGGAGGGGTTACGAGCAGTACTTC
CDR3 protein: CASSSPSSGRGYEQYF

V gene: TRBV5-5
J gene: TRBJ1-1
clone size: .
D gene: .
CDR3 DNA: TGTGCCAGCAGCACACAGGGCGTTGAAGCTTTCTTT
CDR3 protein: CASSTQGVEAFF

V gene: TRBV13
J gene: TRBJ2-3
clone size: .
D gene: TRBD2
CDR3 DNA: TGTGCCAGCAGCTTAGGCCTCCTAGCGGGAGGCGGCACAGATACGCAGTATTTT
CDR3 protein: CASSLGLLAGGGTDTQYF

V gene: TRBV27
J gene: TRBJ1-4
clone size: few
D gene: .
CDR3 DNA: TGTGCCACCGGAACAGGTGGAAAACTGTTTTTT
CDR3 protein: CATGTGGKLFF

V gene: TRBV5-1
J gene: TRBJ1-3
clone size: many
D gene: .
CDR3 DNA: TGCGCCAGCAGCTTAGGACAGCCTGGAAACACCATATATTTT
CDR3 protein: CASSLGQPGNTIYF

V gene: TRBV7-9
J gene: TRBJ1-1
clone size: .
D gene: TRBD1
CDR3 DNA: TGTGCCAGCAGCTTACAGGGGGCAGTTAGGACTGAAGCTTTCTTT
CDR3 protein: CASSLQGAVRTEAFF

V gene: TRBV4-1
J gene: TRBJ2-7
clone size: .
D gene: TRBD1
CDR3 DNA: TGCGCCAGCAGCCAACGAACAGGGGACGAGCAGTACTTC
CDR3 protein: CASSQRTGDEQYF

V gene: TRBV2
J gene: TRBJ2-1
clone size: .
D gene: .
CDR3 DNA: TGTGCCTGCTCTTGGGCCGAGACAGACAATGAGCAGTTCTTC
CDR3 protein: CACSWAETDNEQFF

V gene: TRBV19
J gene: TRBJ2-3
clone size: .
D gene: TRBD2
CDR3 DNA: TGTGCCAGTAGCGGGAGGGGGACCGTAGATACGCAGTATTTT
CDR3 protein: CASSGRGTVDTQYF

V gene: TRBV18
J gene: TRBJ2-7
clone size: .
D gene: .
CDR3 DNA: TGTGCCAGCTCACCTCAGCGGAGCTCCTACGAGCAGTACTTC
CDR3 protein: CASSPQRSSYEQYF